These 20 T cell receptor beta chains came from one sample sequenced in a study of tumor-infiltrating lymphocytes in primary liver carcinoma. TCR beta cDNA was prepared out of roughly 0.45 ug total RNA by means of a constant-region primer. A slightly modified ARM-PCR protocol with three nested multiplex PCR rounds produced these TCR beta libraries. With TRBV1-TRBV30 forward primers and a C-beta reverse primer, the first two PCR rounds were run for approximately 10 cycles each. TCRdb processed the multiplex PCR reads anew with MiXCR; each CDR3 protein has one entry. The table includes approximately 330,000 distinct CDR3 sequences, 65% detected once. RNA was extracted from whole blood without cell sorting, alongside germline DNA. The material sequenced was peripheral blood. These receptors were taken from a man aged 35 to 55 with primary liver carcinoma and hepatitis B virus infection.

This clonotype was observed many times. V is TRBV6-2 or TRBV6-3 and J is TRBJ1-2; 9 nucleotides line up with TRBD1. V lost 6 bases to trimming and J lost 1 base; unmatched junction nucleotides: 3. Germline values: CDR1 MNHEY, CDR2 SVGEGT. This CDR3 contains 14 residues. The CDR3 reads CASSRQGVNYGYTF. The CDR3 DNA is TGTGCCAGCAGCCGACAGGGGGTTAACTATGGCTACACCTTC.

Concerning this clonotype itself: A junction end diverges from the germline sequence, so it may reflect a read error. The CDR3 DNA reads as TGTGTCAGCAGCTTAGGAAGGACGTCGAGGGACTCAGATACGCAGTATTTT. It is translated as CVSSLGRTSRDSDTQYF. The chain joins TRBV11-2 to TRBJ2-3, with D possibly TRBD2 on 6 matching bases. CDR3 size: 17 residues. Per germline, CDR1 SGHAT and CDR2 FQNNGV.

In DNA, the CDR3 is TGTGCCAGCAGTTACCTTAGGCTAGCGGGAGACGGCACAGATACGCAGTATTTT. This encodes CASSYLRLAGDGTDTQYF. The chain couples TRBV6-6 to TRBJ2-3, with 10 bases aligning to TRBD2. CDR3 length equals 18 residues. With V trimmed by 2 bases and J by 1 base, 9 bases remained unmatched. From germline, CDR1 is MNHNY and CDR2 SVGAGI (reference sequence).

Note on this clonotype: A much larger clonotype is one base distant, so this may be a read error. The chain joins TRBV4-1 to TRBJ1-2, with D unresolved. The germline gives CDR1 MGHRA, CDR2 YSYEKL. This CDR3 has 15 residues. The CDR3 loop is CASNQDVGPTEGYTF. The CDR3 DNA reads TGCGCCAGCAACCAAGATGTCGGACCCACTGAAGGCTACACCTTC.

Worth noting for this clonotype: The conserved phenylalanine or tryptophan is not found at the CDR3 terminus, so this likely reflects a read error. Because the CDR3's place on the DNA is in doubt, the DNA is left out and the CDR3 is given as listed by TCRdb. The chain links TRBV11-2 to TRBJ2-3; TRBD1 was called by the table and not checked on the DNA. The CDR3 spans 15 amino acids, including both terminal residues. Germline CDR1 and CDR2: SGHAT and FQNNGV. This CDR3 is CASSLGDRGTDTQSI.

This chain joins TRBV5-1 and TRBJ1-6; D uncertain. CDR3 size: 15 residues. Trimming removed 5 bases from V and 2 bases from J, with 11 bases in between. The germline gives CDR1 SGHRS, CDR2 YFSETQ. CDR3 bases: TGCGCCAGCAGGGAGATCCCGACCTATAATTCACCCCTCCACTTT. This gives the protein CASREIPTYNSPLHF.

A remark on this clonotype: A junction end diverges from the germline sequence, so it may reflect a read error. The J gene is TRBJ2-7, the V gene TRBV28; D gene ambiguous. The CDR3 covers 13 residues. Germline lookup yields CDR1 MDHEN and CDR2 SYDVKM. The CDR3 spells CASTSCWQYEPYF. In DNA, the CDR3 is TGTGCCAGTACGAGTTGCTGGCAATACGAGCCGTACTTC.

On this clonotype itself: Lacking the conserved final phenylalanine or tryptophan, this CDR3 likely reflects a read error. This rearrangement joins TRBV7-9 to TRBJ2-5; 11 positions agree with TRBD2. Looked up from germline, CDR1 is SEHNR and CDR2 is FQNEAQ (reference sequence). CDR3 size: 19 residues. V dropped 4 bases and J dropped 4; count of bases not matched to a gene: 17. The CDR3 sequence: CASSSPFSVGLAGGETQYL. The CDR3 DNA reads as TGTGCCAGCAGCTCACCATTTAGTGTGGGTCTAGCGGGAGGAGAGACCCAGTACTTA.

Concerning this clonotype itself: A much larger clone differs from this one at a single base, so this may be a read error. The chain has TRBV6-5 and TRBJ2-4; possible D gene TRBD1, 5 bases. CDR1 MNHEY and CDR2 SVGAGI come from the germline V gene. CDR3 length equals 13 residues. The CDR3 reads CASKRDRSGIRYF. The CDR3 DNA reads as TGTGCCAGCAAACGCGACAGATCAGGGATTCGGTACTTC.

In regard to this clonotype: The CDR3 ends on some other residue instead of the conserved phenylalanine or tryptophan, so this is likely a read error. V and J are TRBV11-2 and TRBJ2-1; no definite D call. Trimming cost V 7 bases and J 10 bases, with 17 bases left between them. There are 13 residues in the CDR3. CDR1 and CDR2 from the germline V gene are SGHAT and FQNNGV. The CDR3 DNA is TGTGCCAGCAACCACCCCCGACTCAGGGAGCAGTTCCTC. Its translation: CASNHPRLREQFL.

This clonotype was recorded many times. This chain links TRBV30 with TRBJ2-3, with D perhaps TRBD1 or TRBD2 (5 bases each). Trimming removed 2 bases from V and 1 base from J, with 7 bases in between. The CDR3 contains 13 residues. Germline V gives CDR1 GTSNPN, CDR2 SVGIG (reference sequence). The CDR3 loop is CAWSSGRTDTQYF. CDR3 nucleotide sequence: TGTGCCTGGAGTTCGGGGCGCACAGATACGCAGTATTTT. The whole variable domain, filled in from reference TRBV30 and TRBJ2-3, reads SQTIHQWPATLVQPVGSPLSLECTVEGTSNPNLYWYRQAAGRGLQLLFYSVGIGQISSEVPQNLSASRPQDRQFILSSKKLLLSDSGFYLCAWSSGRTDTQYFGPGTRLTVL.

This clonotype was seen once. The rearrangement uses TRBV5-1 and TRBJ2-7, with D perhaps being TRBD1 or TRBD2 (6 bases each). Germline V CDR1 and CDR2: SGHRS, YFSETQ. CDR3 length: 13 amino acids. V lost 5 bases, J lost 4 bases, and 13 bases lay in between. CDR3 amino acids: CASRGGGPYEQYF. CDR3 in DNA: TGCGCCAGCAGAGGGGGAGGACCGTACGAGCAGTACTTC. Drawing the rest from reference TRBV5-1 and TRBJ2-7, the complete variable domain is KAGVTQTPRYLIKTRGQQVTLSCSPISGHRSVSWYQQTPGQGLQFLFEYFSETQRNKGNFPGRFSGRQFSNSRSEMNVSTLELGDSALYLCASRGGGPYEQYFGPGTRLTVT.

In its sample, this clonotype was seen once. The chain is built from TRBV11-2 and TRBJ2-7; D not certain. The CDR3 has 15 amino acids. CDR1 and CDR2 (germline): SGHAT, FQNNGV. V dropped 6 bases and J dropped 5 bases, with 20 bases sitting between them. The CDR3 spells CASSPPLTGNNEQYF. In DNA, the CDR3 is TGTGCCAGCAGTCCCCCATTGACGGGTAATAACGAGCAGTACTTC.

Details on this clonotype: A much larger clone lies one base from this, so it may be a read error. This chain links TRBV6-5 with TRBJ2-3, with 8 bases matching TRBD1. The CDR3 is made up of 15 amino acids. From germline, CDR1 is MNHEY and CDR2 SVGAGI. The junction had 13 bases not matched to a gene; V was cut back by 8 bases and J by 6 bases. The CDR3 is CASRESGGMGDTQYF. The CDR3 region has the DNA TGTGCCAGCCGAGAATCAGGGGGCATGGGGGATACGCAGTATTTT.

This chain's CDR3 is CAGSAGPQATQYF. For the CDR3, the DNA is TGTGCCGGATCAGCGGGCCCACAGGCGACCCAGTACTTC. The chain couples TRBV5-4 to TRBJ2-5; possible D gene TRBD2, 6 bases. Germline V gene data show CDR1 as SGHNT and CDR2 as YYREEE (reference sequence). The CDR3 has 13 amino acids. V gave up 10 bases and J gave up 7 bases, with 20 bases separating them.

On this clonotype itself: An end of the junction does not agree with germline; a read error may underlie this. V gene TRBV11-3 combines with J gene TRBJ2-1, with 7 bases aligning to TRBD2. This CDR3 comprises 14 residues. Germline-derived CDR1 and CDR2 are SGHNT and YENEEA. Here the CDR3 reads CASSLERGWAEQFF. The CDR3, as DNA: TGTGCCAGCAGCTTAGAGCGGGGGTGGGCTGAGCAGTTTTTC.

A remark on this clonotype: One end of the junction varies from germline; a read error may be responsible. The rearrangement uses TRBV4-1 and TRBJ2-2; 10 positions agree with TRBD1. Germline values: CDR1 MGHRA, CDR2 YSYEKL. CDR3 size: 16 residues. The CDR3 spells CASNDLDRGSTGELLF. The CDR3 DNA sequence: TGCGCCAGCAACGATCTGGACAGGGGGTCAACCGGGGAGTTGCTTTTT.

This clonotype was seen only a few times. V and J are TRBV6-5 and TRBJ1-2; 10 bases match TRBD1. This CDR3 has 15 amino acids. Germline V gene lookup returns CDR1 MNHEY and CDR2 SVGAGI. J lost 7 bases, V lost 8 bases, and 13 bases had no gene match. The CDR3 DNA reads as TGTGCCAGCGGATATCGGGACAGGGGCGGATCTGGCTACACCTTC. Protein: CASGYRDRGGSGYTF.

In its sample, this clonotype was seen many times. The chain links TRBV29-1 to TRBJ1-2; D not certain. V was pared by 4 bases and J by 4 bases, with 7 bases between. The CDR3 spans 11 residues. Germline loops: CDR1 SQVTM, CDR2 ANQGSEA. CDR3: CSVAGVYGYTF. CDR3 nucleotide sequence: TGCAGCGTTGCTGGGGTCTATGGCTACACCTTC.

In this sample, this clonotype turned up a few times. The chain joins TRBV5-1 to TRBJ2-1, with 14 bases fitting TRBD2. The V and J ends lost 0 bases and 9 bases, in that order; junction bases with no gene match: 5. The CDR3 length is 16 residues. Germline V lookup: CDR1 SGHRS, CDR2 YFSETQ. The chain's CDR3 is CASSLGGTSGRAEQFF. CDR3 DNA: TGCGCCAGCAGCTTGGGAGGGACTAGCGGGAGAGCTGAGCAGTTCTTC. The entire variable domain, with the rest obtained from reference TRBV5-1 and TRBJ2-1, is as follows: KAGVTQTPRYLIKTRGQQVTLSCSPISGHRSVSWYQQTPGQGLQFLFEYFSETQRNKGNFPGRFSGRQFSNSRSEMNVSTLELGDSALYLCASSLGGTSGRAEQFFGPGTRLTVL.